The sequence of this TCR beta chain was determined in a study of T cell responses to AZD1222 COVID-19 vaccine listed by TCRdb under 2021. About the full investigation: TCR sequencing was performed for roughly 250 trial participants, of whom approximately 200 were given two doses of AZD1222 and some 25 were given two doses of MenACWY control vaccine. Trial participants were enrolled by age into subgroups of 18-55, 56-69 and 70-plus years, and about 150, 27 and 61 TCR-sequenced participants, respectively, were included in these subgroups.

The paper's findings and limits, for the study overall: Nearly half of unique spike-specific TCRs reportedly recognized epitopes outside regions mutated in the B.1.351 and B.1.1.7 variants. Because no day 14 peak-response samples were available, the repertoires could be characterized only after the peak T cell response. Conclusions about previously exposed vaccinees are limited because only 5 or 6 AZD1222 recipients were SARS-CoV-2 seropositive at baseline. The vaccine-associated CD4 TCRs covered the entire spike protein, and the dominant responses fell in regions 160-218 and 743-854. Participants were mostly white British, with more females than males. The authors suggested clonal diversity may have been underestimated. Spike-specific TCR breadth and depth rose significantly after two AZD1222 doses compared with day 0 and with MenACWY recipients. In the small 56-69-year group, the increase in depth fell short of significance, most likely because of low power.

According to the study, the label for this sample's time point signals: baseline before first vaccination. The sample's treatment or condition label is to be understood as: meningococcal conjugate vaccine given as trial control. The vaccinee samples were drawn from two UK trials, COV001 and COV002, one of which was a single-blind randomized controlled phase 2/3 trial testing AZD1222 (ChAdOx1 nCoV-19) in healthy adults. For TCRbeta chain sequencing, PBMC samples were collected from trial participants at day 0 and at day 28 after the second dose. Compared with germline, V lacks 3 bases and J lacks 0 bases; bases without a gene match: 2. The germline V gene gives CDR1 as SGHNT and CDR2 as YENEEA. Taken from cysteine to phenylalanine, the CDR3 has 15 residues. CDR3 DNA is the only sequence kept; it has 45 bases, read in frame from the first base. The CDR3 regions of human TCRbeta chains were subjected to immunosequencing. The paper's processing steps were these. Repertoire TCRs were matched against a reference library of SARS-CoV-2-specific TCRs generated with the MIRA antigen-specificity platform. Breadth was defined as the fraction of unique TCRs that were SARS-CoV-2-associated. Depth was defined as the fraction of total T cells that were SARS-CoV-2-associated. Using the MIRA data, each spike-specific TCR was mapped to the spike region that the TCR reacts to and placed in a CD4 or CD8 class. Log10-transformed breadth and depth values were compared by one-way ANOVA with Sidak's multiple comparisons tests. What TCRdb holds here is the immuneACCESS table cut down to in-frame rearrangements. Part of the clones is not present; checked against another copy, under half of the missing clones reflect an unresolved V gene, and the others are unexplained. V, J and clone size derive from that table, while D and trimming were established from the DNA sequence. Recorded for this sample are 85,000 to 90,000 clones; about 90% of them occurred a single time. The top ten clonotypes cover less than 5.5% of the sample.

Details on this clone: No cognate antigen has been identified for it. The input lacks base qualities; no much larger clone sits a single base away.

Sequences were derived from peripheral blood, sampled on day 0 of MenACWY control vaccination. This chain joins TRBV11-3 to TRBJ2-1; the junction holds 7 bases that match TRBD1. The clonotype was recovered from an adult in good health. CDR3 reads: CASSFRDSSYNEQFF. The DNA is as follows: TGTGCCAGCAGCTTCCGGGACAGCTCCTACAATGAGCAGTTCTTC.